Listed below are T cell receptor beta chains from one sample, sequenced in a study of identical twins. Each CDR3 protein gets one entry after TCRdb re-called the 5' RACE reads with MiXCR. The sample lists approximately 550,000 distinct CDR3 sequences, around 20% occurring once. This sample was also put to use in a study of yellow fever vaccine responses in identical twins.

Specimen: CD4+ T cells sorted from blood. Source of these receptors: a woman between 18 and 30 years old in good health. CDR3s include the opening cysteine and the closing phenylalanine or tryptophan. D genes are given only for firm matches. Clone sizes are given selectively: once, few, many, or a class where the clone is expanded.

cdr3_nt,cdr3_aa,cdr3_length,j_call,d_call,clone_size,v_call
TGTGCCAGCAGGGGACTAGCGGGAGGGAACGATGAGCAGTTCTTC,CASRGLAGGNDEQFF,15,TRBJ2-1,TRBD2,few,TRBV12-3/TRBV12-4
TGTGCCAGCAGCGCCATTGGTAGCGGCAGCACAGATACGCAGTATTTT,CASSAIGSGSTDTQYF,16,TRBJ2-3,-,-,TRBV7-2
TGTGCCAGTATGAAGGGGCTTCGCACTGAAGCTTTCTTT,CASMKGLRTEAFF,13,TRBJ1-1,-,few,TRBV19
TGCAGTGCTAGAGCCCCCGGGGTTAGCACAGATACGCAGTATTTT,CSARAPGVSTDTQYF,15,TRBJ2-3,-,-,TRBV20-1
TGCGCCAGCAGCTTGGCTGGGCTAGCGGGAGCCTACGAGCAGTACTTC,CASSLAGLAGAYEQYF,16,TRBJ2-7,TRBD2,-,TRBV5-1
TGTGCCAGCAGCCAAATTTGGCCAGGGGGCTACGAGCAGTACTTC,CASSQIWPGGYEQYF,15,TRBJ2-7,TRBD1,-,TRBV7-2
TGTGCCAGCAGTTCAGGGGGCGGGTTCAATCAGCCCCAGCATTTT,CASSSGGGFNQPQHF,15,TRBJ1-5,TRBD1,many,TRBV6-6
TGTGCCAGCAGCCCCCAGGGAGGGGGCGAAGGCTCACCCCTCCACTTT,CASSPQGGGEGSPLHF,16,TRBJ1-6,TRBD1,-,TRBV5-5
TGTGCCAGCAGCTTACAGACAGGGACCTCTTGGGGCATTCAGTACTTC,CASSLQTGTSWGIQYF,16,TRBJ2-4,TRBD1,-,TRBV11-2
TGTGCCAGCAGTTTGAGGCCTGGCACCGGGGAGCTGTTTTTT,CASSLRPGTGELFF,14,TRBJ2-2,-,-,TRBV12-3/TRBV12-4